This T cell receptor (beta chain) was obtained from a study of cytotoxic CD8 clonotypes in ibrutinib-treated CLL. Germline V gene lookup returns CDR1 MDHEN and CDR2 SYDVKM. V shed 5 bases, J shed 0 bases, and the junction held 5 bases outside the gene matches. This CDR3 spans 15 amino acids. Study observations and caveats: A rise in clonality was seen at ibrutinib response, and a fall back toward baseline was seen at progression.

Remarks on this clone: Its target is unknown.

The sequencing depth, 1 in 200,000 to 1 in 1 million T cells, was the target. Profiled with immunoSEQ multiplex PCR; TCRdb holds only in-frame clones, not every one. Of about 140,000 clones in the sample, approximately 90% were seen once. The input for sequencing was PBMCs, taken after 12 months of ibrutinib treatment. This chain links TRBV28 with TRBJ2-7; 9 bases agree with TRBD1. This TCR derives from a human donor with chronic lymphocytic leukemia. The CDR3 region has the DNA TGTGCCAGCAGTAAGGGACAGGGCCTCTCCTACGAGCAGTACTTC. This encodes CASSKGQGLSYEQYF.